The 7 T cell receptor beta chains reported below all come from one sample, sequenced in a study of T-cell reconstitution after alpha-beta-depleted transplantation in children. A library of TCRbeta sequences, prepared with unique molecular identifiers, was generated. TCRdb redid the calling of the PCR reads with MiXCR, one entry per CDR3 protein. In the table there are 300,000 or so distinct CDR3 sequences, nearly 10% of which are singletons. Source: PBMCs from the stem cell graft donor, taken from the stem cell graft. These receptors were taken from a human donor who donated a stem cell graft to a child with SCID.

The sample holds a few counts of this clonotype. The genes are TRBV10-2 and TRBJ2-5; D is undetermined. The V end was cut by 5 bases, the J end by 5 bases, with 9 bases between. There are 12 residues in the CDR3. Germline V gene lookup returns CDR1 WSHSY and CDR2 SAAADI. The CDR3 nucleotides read TGCGCCAGCAGTCCCAGTTTGGAGACCCAGTACTTC. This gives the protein CASSPSLETQYF.

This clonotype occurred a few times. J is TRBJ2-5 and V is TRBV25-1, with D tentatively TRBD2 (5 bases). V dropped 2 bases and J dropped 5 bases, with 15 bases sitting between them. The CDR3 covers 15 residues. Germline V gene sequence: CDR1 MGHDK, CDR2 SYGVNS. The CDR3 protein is CASSERLLRGETQYF. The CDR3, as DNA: TGTGCCAGCAGTGAAAGATTACTACGCGGGGAGACCCAGTACTTC. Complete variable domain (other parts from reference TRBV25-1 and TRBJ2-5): EADIYQTPRYLVIGTGKKITLECSQTMGHDKMYWYQQDPGMELHLIHYSYGVNSTEKGDLSSESTVSRIRTEHFPLTLESARPSHTSQYLCASSERLLRGETQYFGPGTRLLVL.

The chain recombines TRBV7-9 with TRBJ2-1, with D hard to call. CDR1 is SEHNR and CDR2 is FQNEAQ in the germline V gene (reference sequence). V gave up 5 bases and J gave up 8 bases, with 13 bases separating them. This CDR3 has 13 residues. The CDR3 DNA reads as TGTGCCAGCAGCCCCACGACCAGCCATGAGCAGTTCTTC. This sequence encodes CASSPTTSHEQFF.

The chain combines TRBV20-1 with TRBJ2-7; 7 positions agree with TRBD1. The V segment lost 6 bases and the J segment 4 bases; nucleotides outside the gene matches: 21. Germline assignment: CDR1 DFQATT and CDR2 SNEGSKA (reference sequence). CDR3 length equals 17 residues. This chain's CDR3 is CSASPDRSRRATYEQYF. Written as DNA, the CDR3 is TGCAGTGCAAGTCCGGACAGGTCACGACGGGCGACTTACGAGCAGTACTTC.

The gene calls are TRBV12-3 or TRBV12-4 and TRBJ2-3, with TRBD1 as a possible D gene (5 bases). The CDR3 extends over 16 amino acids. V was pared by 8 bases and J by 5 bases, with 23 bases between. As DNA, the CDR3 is TGTGCCAGCCCACCCCCGCAGGGCCCACGTTTAGATACGCAGTATTTT. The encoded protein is CASPPPQGPRLDTQYF.

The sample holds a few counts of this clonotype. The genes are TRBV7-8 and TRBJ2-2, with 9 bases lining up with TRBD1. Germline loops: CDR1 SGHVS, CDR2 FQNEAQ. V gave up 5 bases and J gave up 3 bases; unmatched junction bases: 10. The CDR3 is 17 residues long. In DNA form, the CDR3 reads TGTGCCAGCAGCAGTCCCGGGACAGGGCCGGACACCGGGGAGCTGTTTTTT. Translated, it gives CASSSPGTGPDTGELFF.

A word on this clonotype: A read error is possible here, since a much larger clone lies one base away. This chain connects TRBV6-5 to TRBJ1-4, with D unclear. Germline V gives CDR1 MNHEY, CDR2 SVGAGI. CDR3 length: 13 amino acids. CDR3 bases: TGTGGCAGCAGTTACTCCTTGGATGAAAAACTGTTTTTT. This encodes CGSSYSLDEKLFF.